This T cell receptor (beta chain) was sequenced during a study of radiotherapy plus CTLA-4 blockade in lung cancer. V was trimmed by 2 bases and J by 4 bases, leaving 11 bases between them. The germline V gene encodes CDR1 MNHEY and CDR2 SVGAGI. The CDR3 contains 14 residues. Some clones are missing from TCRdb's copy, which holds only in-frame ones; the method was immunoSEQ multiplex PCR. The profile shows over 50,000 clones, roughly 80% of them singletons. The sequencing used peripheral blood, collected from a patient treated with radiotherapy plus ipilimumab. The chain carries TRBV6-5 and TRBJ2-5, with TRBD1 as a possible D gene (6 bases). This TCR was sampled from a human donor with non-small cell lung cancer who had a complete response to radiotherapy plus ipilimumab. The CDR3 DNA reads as TGTGCCAGCAGTTACCAGGGGCCAGGAGAGACCCAGTACTTC. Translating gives CASSYQGPGETQYF.